This TCR beta chain was recovered during a study of shared clonotypes between healthy human individuals. Findings of the study overall: What naive subsets generally showed was a larger estimated richness than memory subsets showed. When naive CD4 clonotypes were compared across a few donors, 4% to 5.5% were shared. Since donors were few, the genetic and exposure-history diversity represented was limited.

Per the germline V gene, CDR1 is MNHEY and CDR2 is SVGAGI. The CDR3 extends over 12 amino acids. V lost 10 bases, J lost 4 bases, and 13 bases lay in between. On this clone itself: Its antigen remains unidentified.

Repertoires were generated with immunoSEQ multiplex PCR, while TCRdb's copy carries only in-frame clones and drops some. Among around 200,000 clones listed, 66% were seen once. This chain links TRBV6-5 with TRBJ1-2; D not resolved. Sample: memory CD4+ T cells sorted from blood. Subset in this sample: CD45RA-negative fraction. The source of this sequence is a man aged 30 to 39 in good health. CDR3 nucleotide sequence: TGTGCCATCGCATCCGGTCCCTATGGCTACACCTTC. It translates to CAIASGPYGYTF.